This record concerns one TCR beta chain sequence. The sample originates from a study of T cell repertoires in cytomegalovirus infection. Study-wide background: Matching HLA type, along with CMV infection, was indicated by public TCR beta signatures.

The CDR3 is 17 residues long. The V end was cut by 0 bases, the J end by 4 bases, with 13 bases between. Germline V lookup: CDR1 MNHEY, CDR2 SMNVEV (reference sequence). TCRdb fed the reads into MiXCR, producing one record per CDR3 protein. The repertoire consists of approximately 500,000 distinct CDR3 sequences, with about 25% occurring once and the leading ten covering about 13%. What was sequenced was PBMCs. The receptor was isolated from a human donor in good health (CMV status not recorded). Some clones in this sample may be carry-over from other donors' samples. The rearrangement links TRBV27 to TRBJ2-6; tentatively, D is TRBD1 (6 bases). The CDR3 here is CASSLSMGAWGANVLTF. The CDR3 coding sequence is TGTGCCAGCAGTTTATCGATGGGGGCTTGGGGGGCCAACGTCCTGACTTTC. Full variable domain (remainder filled in from reference TRBV27 and TRBJ2-6): EAQVTQNPRYLITVTGKKLTVTCSQNMNHEYMSWYRQDPGLGLRQIYYSMNVEVTDKGDVPEGYKVSRKEKRNFPLILESPSPNQTSLYFCASSLSMGAWGANVLTFGAGSRLTVL.